The 15 T cell receptor beta chains below all came from one sample that was sequenced in a study of technical replicates of blood from a few donors. The assay was immunoSEQ multiplex PCR, and TCRdb's table has in-frame clones only and misses some. The table shows tens of thousands of clones, with around 83% occurring only once. Sequenced: PBMCs. These receptors originate from a human donor in good health. Some clones in this sample may be carry-over from other donors' samples.

The chain couples TRBV6-5 to TRBJ2-6; weak D call: TRBD2 (5 bases). Trimming removed 3 bases from V and 0 bases from J, with 6 bases in between. CDR3 size: 15 residues. Germline CDR1 and CDR2: MNHEY and SVGAGI. The CDR3 coding sequence is TGTGCCAGCAGTTATGAGGGCTCTGGGGCCAACGTCCTGACTTTC. Encoded protein: CASSYEGSGANVLTF.

A single count supports this clone. The chain has TRBV6-1 and TRBJ2-3, with TRBD1 matching 9 bases. V dropped 3 bases and J dropped 4; count of bases not matched to a gene: 5. Germline CDR1 reads MNHNS; CDR2 reads SASEGT. The CDR3 has 15 residues. CDR3 coding DNA: TGTGCCAGCAGTGAGACAGGGGGAGCGGCAGATACGCAGTATTTT. Translation: CASSETGGAADTQYF.

The V and J genes are TRBV7-2 and TRBJ1-2; TRBD1 agrees at 7 bases. V trimming: 5 bases; J trimming: 6 bases; junction bases outside the gene matches: 12. Germline assignment: CDR1 SGHTA and CDR2 FQGNSA. The CDR3 loop spans 15 amino acids. The CDR3 loop is CASSPSGGSLNGYTF. In nucleotides, the CDR3 is TGTGCCAGCAGCCCATCAGGGGGGTCCCTCAATGGCTACACCTTC.

This chain links TRBV19 with TRBJ2-7, with D possibly matching TRBD2 (6 bases). The germline V and J ends were trimmed by 4 bases and 6 bases, with 16 bases remaining between them. From germline, CDR1 is LNHDA and CDR2 SQIVND (reference sequence). The CDR3 runs 14 residues. CDR3 loop: CASSTPGAGLEQYF. In DNA form, the CDR3 reads TGTGCCAGTAGTACTCCGGGAGCCGGCCTCGAGCAGTACTTC. Together with reference TRBV19 and TRBJ2-7, the CDR3 gives the full variable domain: DGGITQSPKYLFRKEGQNVTLSCEQNLNHDAMYWYRQDPGQGLRLIYYSQIVNDFQKGDIAEGYSVSREKKESFPLTVTSAQKNPTAFYLCASSTPGAGLEQYFGPGTRLTVT.

The V gene is TRBV4-3, the J gene TRBJ2-3; D might be TRBD2 (5 bases). The CDR3 consists of 14 residues. Germline values: CDR1 LGHNA, CDR2 YSLEER. The germline V and J ends were trimmed by 1 base and 8 bases, with 13 bases remaining between them. As DNA, the CDR3 is TGCGCCAGCAGCCAAGTGGGCAATCTAGCTACGCAGTATTTT. Translated, it gives CASSQVGNLATQYF.

The chain recombines TRBV6-5 with TRBJ1-2; D possibly corresponds to TRBD1 (5 bases). V dropped 6 bases and J dropped 3 bases, with 14 bases sitting between them. This CDR3 comprises 14 residues. Germline V gives CDR1 MNHEY, CDR2 SVGAGI. CDR3 coding DNA: TGTGCCAGCAGCCCCGCGGGACGGGACTATGGCTACACCTTC. Its translation: CASSPAGRDYGYTF.

V usage is TRBV29-1 and J usage is TRBJ1-2; D might be TRBD1 (6 bases). Germline CDR1 SQVTM, CDR2 ANQGSEA. CDR3 length equals 13 residues. V was cut by 6 bases and J by 7 bases, with 18 bases left in between. The CDR3 DNA follows: TGCAGCGTCGCCGGGACATTTAGGGGTGGCTACACCTTC. As protein: CSVAGTFRGGYTF.

The V call is TRBV7-9, the J call TRBJ2-1, with 10 nucleotides matching TRBD2. After removal of 1 base from V and 7 bases from J, the junction contained 4 bases not matched to a gene. The germline CDR1 and CDR2 sequences are SEHNR and FQNEAQ (reference sequence). There are 15 residues in the CDR3. CDR3 residues: CASSLVLAGVNEQFF. CDR3 DNA sequence: TGTGCCAGCAGCTTAGTCCTAGCGGGAGTTAATGAGCAGTTCTTC.

This chain's CDR3 is CASSQESSGGETQYF. CDR3 bases: TGCGCCAGCAGCCAAGAGTCTAGCGGGGGAGAGACCCAGTACTTC. The V and J genes are TRBV4-3 and TRBJ2-5; 10 nucleotides agree with TRBD2. The CDR3 has 15 amino acids. Trimming at V came to 0 bases and at J to 4 bases, leaving 2 bases not matched to a gene. Looked up from germline, CDR1 is LGHNA and CDR2 is YSLEER.

This chain joins TRBV7-9 and TRBJ2-7; 8 bases agree with TRBD1. This CDR3 is 12 amino acids long. Germline CDR1 is SEHNR and CDR2 is FQNEAQ (reference sequence). The V gene end was trimmed by 5 bases and the J gene end by 10 bases; junction bases not matched to a gene: 7. As DNA, the CDR3 is TGTGCCAGCAGCCAAGACAGGGGTGATCAGTACTTC. Its protein product is CASSQDRGDQYF. Complete variable domain (other parts from reference TRBV7-9 and TRBJ2-7): DTGVSQNPRHKITKRGQNVTFRCDPISEHNRLYWYRQTLGQGPEFLTYFQNEAQLEKSRLLSDRFSAERPKGSFSTLEIQRTEQGDSAMYLCASSQDRGDQYFGPGTRLTVT.

This chain links TRBV5-4 with TRBJ1-2; 11 bases map to TRBD1. Unmatched junction bases numbered 8, after V lost 0 bases and J lost 4 bases. The germline CDR1 and CDR2 sequences are SGHNT and YYREEE (reference sequence). This CDR3 has 17 amino acids. CDR3 loop: CASSLGFPGQGAYGYTF. DNA of the CDR3: TGTGCCAGCAGCTTGGGATTCCCTGGACAGGGGGCCTATGGCTACACCTTC.

V is TRBV5-4 and J is TRBJ2-7, with 8 bases identical to TRBD2. V dropped 1 base and J dropped 0; count of bases not matched to a gene: 3. In germline, CDR1 is SGHNT, CDR2 YYREEE (reference sequence). This CDR3 region has 15 residues. CDR3 DNA: TGTGCCAGCAGCTTGTCAGCGGGGGACTCCTACGAGCAGTACTTC. Residues: CASSLSAGDSYEQYF.

The chain uses TRBV5-5 and TRBJ1-1, with D possibly matching TRBD1 (5 bases). The CDR3 is made up of 12 amino acids. CDR1 and CDR2 (germline): SGHKS, YYEKEE (reference sequence). V was trimmed by 1 base and J by 7 bases, leaving 8 bases between them. CDR3 region: CASSLQGNEAFF. In nucleotides, the CDR3 is TGTGCCAGCAGCTTGCAGGGTAATGAAGCTTTCTTT.

This clone appeared a few times. The chain links TRBV2 to TRBJ2-7; a possible D gene is TRBD2 (5 bases). Trimming removed 7 bases from V and 0 bases from J, with 13 bases in between. Germline CDR1 SNHLY, CDR2 FYNNEI. This CDR3 spans 14 amino acids. This chain's CDR3 is CASKIRESSYEQYF. The CDR3 coding sequence is TGTGCCAGCAAGATCCGGGAAAGCTCCTACGAGCAGTACTTC.

The chain carries TRBV12-5 and TRBJ2-7; 11 bases fit TRBD1. The V and J ends lost 4 bases and 10 bases, in that order; junction bases with no gene match: 3. There are 12 residues in the CDR3. From germline, CDR1 is LGHNT and CDR2 FRNRAP. Written as DNA, the CDR3 is TGTGCTAGTGGTTGGGGGACAGGGGGTCAGTACTTC. Translation gives CASGWGTGGQYF.